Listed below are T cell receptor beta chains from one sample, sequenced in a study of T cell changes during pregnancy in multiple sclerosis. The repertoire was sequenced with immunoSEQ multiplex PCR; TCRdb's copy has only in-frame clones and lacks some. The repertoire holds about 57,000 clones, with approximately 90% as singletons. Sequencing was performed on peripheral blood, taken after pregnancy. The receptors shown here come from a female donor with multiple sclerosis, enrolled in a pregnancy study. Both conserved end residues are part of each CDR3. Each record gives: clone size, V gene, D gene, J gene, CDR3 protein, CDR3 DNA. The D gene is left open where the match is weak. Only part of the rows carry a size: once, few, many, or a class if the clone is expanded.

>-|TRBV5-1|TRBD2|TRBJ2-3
CASSRPGTKSTQYF
TGCGCCAGCAGCCGGCCCGGGACTAAGTCAACGCAGTATTTT
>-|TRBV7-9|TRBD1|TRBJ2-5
CASSSHGTGGETQYF
TGTGCCAGCAGCTCTCACGGGACAGGGGGAGAGACCCAGTACTTC
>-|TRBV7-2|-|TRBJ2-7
CASSSAYEQYF
TGTGCCAGCAGCTCGGCCTACGAGCAGTACTTC
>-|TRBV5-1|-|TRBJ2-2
CASSFSTGSTGELFF
TGCGCCAGCAGCTTCTCTACAGGGAGCACCGGGGAGCTGTTTTTT
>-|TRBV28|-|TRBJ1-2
CASTGPVSGYTF
TGTGCCAGCACGGGTCCGGTCAGCGGCTACACCTTC
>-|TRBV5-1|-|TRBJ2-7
CASSLDYRGTEQYF
TGCGCCAGCAGCCTGGACTATCGCGGAACCGAGCAGTACTTC
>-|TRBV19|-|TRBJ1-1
CASSTPPYTEAFF
TGTGCCAGTAGTACCCCACCCTATACTGAAGCTTTCTTT
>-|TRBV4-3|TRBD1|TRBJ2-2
CASSLRFSDGTGANTGELFF
TGCGCCAGCAGCCTCAGGTTCTCTGACGGGACAGGGGCGAACACCGGGGAGCTGTTTTTT
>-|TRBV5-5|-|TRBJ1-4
CASSLAVSVGEKLFF
TGTGCCAGCAGCTTGGCCGTTAGCGTAGGCGAAAAACTGTTTTTT
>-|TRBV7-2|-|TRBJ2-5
CASSLAPAGGAQETQYF
TGTGCCAGCAGCTTAGCTCCAGCAGGTGGGGCCCAAGAGACCCAGTACTTC
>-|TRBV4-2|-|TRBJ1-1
CASSAGLENTEAFF
TGTGCCAGCAGCGCGGGACTTGAGAACACTGAAGCTTTCTTT
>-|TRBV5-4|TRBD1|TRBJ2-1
CASSSGTGLSEQFF
TGTGCCAGCAGCTCCGGGACAGGGCTAAGTGAGCAGTTCTTC
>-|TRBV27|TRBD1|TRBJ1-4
CASSPTRDRGKGLFF
TGTGCCAGCAGTCCGACTCGGGACAGGGGAAAGGGACTGTTTTTT
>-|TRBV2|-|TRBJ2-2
CASTVSTGNTGELFF
TGTGCCAGCACGGTCTCGACAGGGAACACCGGGGAGCTGTTTTTT
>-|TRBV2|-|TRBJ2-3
CASSDLRGDTQYF
TGTGCCAGCAGTGATCTCCGCGGGGATACGCAGTATTTT
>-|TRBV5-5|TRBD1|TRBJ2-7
CASSLDRGLPYEQYF
TGTGCCAGCAGCTTGGACAGGGGGTTACCCTACGAGCAGTACTTC
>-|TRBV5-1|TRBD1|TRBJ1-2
CASSLEGAITNGYTF
TGCGCCAGCAGCTTGGAGGGGGCGATTACAAATGGCTACACCTTC
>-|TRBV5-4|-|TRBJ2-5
CASSLGGEETQYF
TGTGCCAGCAGCCTGGGCGGGGAAGAGACCCAGTACTTC
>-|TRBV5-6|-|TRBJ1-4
CASSPRATNEKLFF
TGTGCCAGCAGCCCGCGGGCAACTAATGAAAAACTGTTTTTT
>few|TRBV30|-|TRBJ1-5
CAWSVQGDQPQHF
TGTGCCTGGAGTGTACAAGGGGATCAGCCCCAGCATTTT
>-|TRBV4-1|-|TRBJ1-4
CASSQEHPNEKLFF
TGCGCCAGCAGCCAAGAACACCCTAATGAAAAACTGTTTTTT
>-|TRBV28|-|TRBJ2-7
CASSFFRSGRYEQYF
TGTGCCAGCAGTTTTTTTAGGAGCGGGCGCTACGAGCAGTACTTC
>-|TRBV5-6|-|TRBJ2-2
CASKRSPDAGELFF
TGTGCCAGCAAGCGGAGCCCCGACGCCGGGGAGCTGTTTTTT
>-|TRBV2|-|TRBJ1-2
CASSDQGWGYTF
TGTGCCAGCAGTGATCAGGGGTGGGGCTACACCTTC
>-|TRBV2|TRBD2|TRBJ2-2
CASRRPSGGGTGELFF
TGTGCCAGCAGGAGACCCAGCGGGGGGGGGACCGGGGAGCTGTTTTTT
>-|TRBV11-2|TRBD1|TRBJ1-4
CASSLSGGDEKLFF
TGTGCCAGCAGCTTATCAGGGGGCGATGAAAAACTGTTTTTT
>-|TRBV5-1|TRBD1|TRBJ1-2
CASSLARGQGYGYTF
TGCGCCAGCAGCTTGGCCAGGGGGCAGGGCTATGGCTACACCTTC
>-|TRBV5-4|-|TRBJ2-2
CASSLGSRANTGELFF
TGTGCCAGCAGCTTGGGCAGCCGGGCGAACACCGGGGAGCTGTTTTTT
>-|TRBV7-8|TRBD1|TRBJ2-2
CASSGYRGPLGDGELFF
TGTGCCAGCAGCGGATACAGGGGACCCCTGGGGGACGGGGAGCTGTTTTTT
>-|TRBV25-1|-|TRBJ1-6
CASRQINSPLHF
TGTGCCAGCAGGCAGATTAATTCACCCCTCCACTTT
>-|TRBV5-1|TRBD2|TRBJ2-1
CASSFGRGDYNEQFF
TGCGCCAGCAGCTTCGGGCGGGGGGACTACAATGAGCAGTTCTTC
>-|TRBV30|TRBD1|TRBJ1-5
CAWSVGTGLQPQHF
TGTGCCTGGAGTGTGGGGACAGGGTTACAGCCCCAGCATTTT
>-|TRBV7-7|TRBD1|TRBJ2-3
CASSPTGAADTQYF
TGTGCTAGCAGCCCAACAGGGGCTGCAGATACGCAGTATTTT
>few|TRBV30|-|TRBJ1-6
CAWSLLNSPLHF
TGTGCCTGGAGTCTTCTAAATTCACCCCTCCACTTT
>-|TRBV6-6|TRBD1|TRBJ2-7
CASRSNGGQGSFEQYF
TGTGCCAGCCGTTCTAACGGGGGACAGGGAAGTTTCGAGCAGTACTTC
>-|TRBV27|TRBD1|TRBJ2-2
CASSPRLTGAGLGELFF
TGTGCCAGCAGTCCCCGCCTTACAGGGGCGGGCTTGGGGGAGCTGTTTTTT
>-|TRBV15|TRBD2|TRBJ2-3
CATSRKTSGGADTQYF
TGTGCCACCAGCAGAAAAACAAGCGGGGGGGCAGATACGCAGTATTTT
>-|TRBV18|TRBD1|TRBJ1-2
CASSTTGLRYGYTF
TGTGCCAGCTCAACGACAGGGTTGAGGTATGGCTACACCTTC
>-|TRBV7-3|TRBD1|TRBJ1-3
CASSRTGSGNTIYF
TGTGCCAGCAGCCGGACAGGCTCTGGAAACACCATATATTTT
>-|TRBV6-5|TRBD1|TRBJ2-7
CASSSPGQIYEQYF
TGTGCCAGCAGTTCCCCGGGACAGATCTACGAGCAGTACTTC
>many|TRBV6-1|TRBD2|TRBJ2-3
CASSELAGGPDTQYF
TGTGCCAGCAGTGAACTAGCGGGGGGGCCAGATACGCAGTATTTT
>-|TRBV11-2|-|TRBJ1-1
CASGKTDYRTEAFF
TGTGCCAGCGGAAAGACAGATTATCGCACTGAAGCTTTCTTT
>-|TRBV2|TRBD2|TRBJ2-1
CASSEWASGVYGAGEQFF
TGTGCCAGCAGTGAATGGGCTAGCGGGGTTTACGGTGCGGGTGAGCAGTTCTTC
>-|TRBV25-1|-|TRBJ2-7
CASSELGGAGYSEQYF
TGTGCCAGCAGTGAATTAGGAGGCGCTGGGTATAGCGAGCAGTACTTC
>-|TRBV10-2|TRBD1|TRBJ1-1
CASSEDRGTEAFF
TGCGCCAGCAGTGAGGACAGGGGGACTGAAGCTTTCTTT
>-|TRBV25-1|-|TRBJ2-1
CASSEAGTRTNEQFF
TGTGCCAGCAGTGAGGCGGGTACTAGGACCAATGAGCAGTTCTTC
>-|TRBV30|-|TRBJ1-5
CAWSAQGDQPQHF
TGTGCCTGGAGTGCCCAGGGCGATCAGCCCCAGCATTTT
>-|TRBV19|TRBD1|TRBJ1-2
CASSNRGPEGYTF
TGTGCCAGTAGTAACAGGGGGCCGGAAGGCTACACCTTC
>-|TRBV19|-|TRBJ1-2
CASSIGQFYGYTF
TGTGCCAGTAGTATTGGACAGTTCTATGGCTACACCTTC
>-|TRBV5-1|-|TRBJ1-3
CASSQQSSSGNTIYF
TGCGCCAGCAGCCAACAGTCAAGCTCTGGAAACACCATATATTTT
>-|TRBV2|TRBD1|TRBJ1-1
CASSGTGGFTEAFF
TGTGCCAGCAGTGGGACAGGGGGGTTCACTGAAGCTTTCTTT
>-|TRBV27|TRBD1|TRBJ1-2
CASSAWTGEGTYGYTF
TGTGCCAGCAGTGCCTGGACAGGGGAGGGGACCTATGGCTACACCTTC
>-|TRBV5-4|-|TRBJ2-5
CASSLPGALTQYF
TGTGCCAGCAGCTTGCCAGGGGCTTTGACCCAGTACTTC
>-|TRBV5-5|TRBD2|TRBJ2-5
CASSGRRGGLETQYF
TGTGCCAGCAGCGGGCGGCGGGGGGGGTTGGAGACCCAGTACTTC